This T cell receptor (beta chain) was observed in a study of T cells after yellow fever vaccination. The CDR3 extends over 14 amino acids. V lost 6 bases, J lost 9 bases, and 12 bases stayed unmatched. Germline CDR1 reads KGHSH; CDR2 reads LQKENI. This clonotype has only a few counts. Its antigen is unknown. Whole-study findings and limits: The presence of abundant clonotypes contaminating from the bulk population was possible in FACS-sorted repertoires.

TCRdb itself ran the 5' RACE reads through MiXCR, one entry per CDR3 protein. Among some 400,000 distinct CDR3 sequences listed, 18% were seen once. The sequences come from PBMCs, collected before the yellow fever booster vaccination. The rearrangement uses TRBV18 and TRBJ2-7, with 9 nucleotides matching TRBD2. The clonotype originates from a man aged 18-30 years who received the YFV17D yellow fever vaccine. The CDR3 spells CASSPSGEVLGQYV. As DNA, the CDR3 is TGTGCCAGCTCCCCTAGCGGGGAAGTTTTGGGGCAGTACGTC.